This is a list of T cell receptor beta chains from one sample in a study of cytomegalovirus exposure and HLA in healthy donors. Sequencing used immunoSEQ multiplex PCR; TCRdb keeps in-frame clones, though not all of them. In all, the sample yields 130,000 or so clones. The sequenced material came from PBMCs. These receptors all come from a woman aged 35 to 49 in good health and CMV-seronegative. CDR3s include the opening cysteine and the closing phenylalanine or tryptophan. D genes are given only for firm matches.

d_gene	j_gene	v_gene	CDR3nt	CDR3aa
TRBD1	TRBJ1-6	TRBV10-3	TGTGCCATCAGTGAGGGGGACAGGGGGATTTCACCCCTCCACTTT	CAISEGDRGISPLHF
.	TRBJ2-5	TRBV2	TGTGCCAGCAGTCCGGACTTCCAAGAGACCCAGTACTTC	CASSPDFQETQYF
TRBD2	TRBJ2-3	TRBV7-2	TGTGCCAGCAGCTTAATAAGCGGGGGCACAGATACGCAGTATTTT	CASSLISGGTDTQYF
.	TRBJ1-5	TRBV15	TGTGCCACCAGCAGAGGCGACTCCAATCAGCCCCAGCATTTT	CATSRGDSNQPQHF
.	TRBJ1-1	TRBV7-2	TGTGCCAGCAGCCTGATACATATGAACACTGAAGCTTTCTTT	CASSLIHMNTEAFF
TRBD1	TRBJ1-1	TRBV4-2	TGTGCCAGCAGCCAAGATAGAGGGGGCGGACAGACTGAAGCTTTCTTT	CASSQDRGGGQTEAFF
.	TRBJ2-3	TRBV19	TGTGCCAGTAGTATCGGTAGGGTGGAGCGGACAGATACGCAGTATTTT	CASSIGRVERTDTQYF
TRBD2	TRBJ2-3	TRBV7-3	TGTGCCAGCAGCCTGACTAGCGGGGGGATCCTAAGCACAGATACGCAGTATTTT	CASSLTSGGILSTDTQYF
TRBD2	TRBJ2-5	TRBV5-1	TGCGCCAGCAGCCCCAGCGGGGGCCAAGAGACCCAGTACTTC	CASSPSGGQETQYF
.	TRBJ2-3	TRBV10-1	TGCGCCAGCAGTTGCCGGCCCGGGGGCACAGATACGCAGTATTTT	CASSCRPGGTDTQYF
.	TRBJ2-1	TRBV4-3	TGCGCCAGCAGCCAAGGAGTTTTAGGGGTAGAGGACAATGAGCAGTTCTTC	CASSQGVLGVEDNEQFF
.	TRBJ2-3	TRBV6-1	TGTGCCAGCAGTCTCAGGGACACAGATACGCAGTATTTT	CASSLRDTDTQYF
.	TRBJ1-4	TRBV2	TGTGCCAGCAGTGGTGGACAGTCTAATGAAAAACTGTTTTTT	CASSGGQSNEKLFF
TRBD1	TRBJ1-4	TRBV6-1	TGTGCCAGCAGACAGGGGGGCTCTAATGAAAAACTGTTTTTT	CASRQGGSNEKLFF
.	TRBJ2-2	TRBV18	TGTGCCAGCTCACCCGCGGTACAGGGCGTATCCGGGGAGCTGTTTTTT	CASSPAVQGVSGELFF
.	TRBJ2-6	TRBV4-1	TGCGCCAGCAGCCGCGGCTCTGGGGCCAACGTCCTGACTTTC	CASSRGSGANVLTF